The next 26 T cell receptor beta chains were all read from a single sample in a study of technical replicates of blood from a few donors (dated by TCRdb to 2017 to 2019). Preparation of the library involved the immunoSEQ multiplex PCR assay. TCRdb holds this immuneACCESS table with in-frame rearrangements only. Some clones are missing; in checked studies, unresolved V genes explain under half, and the rest has no known cause. The sample has about 75,000 clones on record, about 97% of them singletons. Together, the top ten hold less than 0.2% of the sample. Sequencing was performed on T cells isolated from PBMCs. The origin of the receptors is a human donor in good health.

This sequence joins TRBV7-6 and TRBJ2-1; D may be TRBD1 (6 bases). V was clipped by 1 base and J by 6 bases, with 16 bases between them. The CDR3 has 16 residues. Germline values: CDR1 SGHVS, CDR2 FNYEAQ. The CDR3 DNA sequence: TGTGCCAGCAGCTTAGGGACGGGACACCACACCAATGAGCAGTTCTTC. Encoded protein: CASSLGTGHHTNEQFF.

This sequence joins TRBV27 and TRBJ2-7, with a possible D match to TRBD1 (5 bases). Trimming cost V 6 bases and J 1 base, with 16 bases left between them. Germline V lookup: CDR1 MNHEY, CDR2 SMNVEV (reference sequence). The CDR3 has 15 amino acids. CDR3 loop: CASSLGAANSYEQYF. Here the CDR3 DNA reads TGTGCCAGCAGCTTAGGGGCAGCTAATTCCTACGAGCAGTACTTC.

The chain joins TRBV25-1 to TRBJ1-6; TRBD1 is a possible D gene (6 bases). The CDR3 is 14 amino acids. Germline-derived CDR1 and CDR2 are MGHDK and SYGVNS. Trimming took off 6 bases at V and 10 bases at J, with 16 bases between the two ends. For the CDR3, the DNA is TGTGCCAGCAGACAGACAGGCCCCCGGTCACCCCTCCACTTT. Protein: CASRQTGPRSPLHF.

This clone has just one count. The chain has TRBV6-1 and TRBJ1-5; no clear D gene. This CDR3 has 15 residues. Germline CDR1 MNHNS, CDR2 SASEGT. V lost 6 bases to trimming and J lost 0 bases, with 12 bases between them. The DNA for the CDR3 is TGTGCCAGCAGGTGGAGGAGAGATAGCAATCAGCCCCAGCATTTT. Translating it yields CASRWRRDSNQPQHF.

The chain recombines TRBV7-9 with TRBJ1-2; 7 positions match TRBD1. The V segment lost 5 bases and the J segment 5 bases; nucleotides outside the gene matches: 11. Germline lookup yields CDR1 SEHNR and CDR2 FQNEAQ (reference sequence). This CDR3 region has 15 residues. The chain's CDR3 is CASSPPGGTAYGYTF. CDR3 DNA: TGTGCCAGCAGCCCCCCAGGGGGGACAGCTTATGGCTACACCTTC.

This clone was seen more than once but under ten times. The CDR3 nucleotides read TGTGCCTGGAGTTTTGGACAGGAGACCCAGTACTTC. Translating it yields CAWSFGQETQYF. V and J are TRBV30 and TRBJ2-5; tentatively, D is TRBD1 (6 bases). The ends were cut back, 2 bases at V and 5 bases at J, with 9 bases in the middle. This CDR3 is built from 12 residues. CDR1 and CDR2 from the germline V gene are GTSNPN and SVGIG (reference sequence). The full variable domain, its missing parts supplied by reference TRBV30 and TRBJ2-5, is SQTIHQWPATLVQPVGSPLSLECTVEGTSNPNLYWYRQAAGRGLQLLFYSVGIGQISSEVPQNLSASRPQDRQFILSSKKLLLSDSGFYLCAWSFGQETQYFGPGTRLLVL.

The chain couples TRBV7-9 to TRBJ2-5; 7 nucleotides line up with TRBD2. Germline V CDR1 and CDR2: SEHNR, FQNEAQ (reference sequence). The junction had 6 bases not matched to a gene; V was cut back by 11 bases and J by 3 bases. The CDR3 consists of 12 residues. This CDR3 reads CADRAGEETQYF. The CDR3 DNA sequence: TGTGCCGATCGGGCGGGAGAAGAGACCCAGTACTTC.

The chain carries TRBV5-1 and TRBJ2-7; D may be TRBD2 (10 bases). V shed 4 bases and J shed 10 bases, with 24 bases lying between them. The germline CDR1 and CDR2 sequences are SGHRS and YFSETQ. CDR3 size: 15 residues. The DNA of the CDR3 is TGCGCCAGCAGCATCGACAGGGGGGCTAGCGGGAGTCAGTACTTC. This encodes CASSIDRGASGSQYF.

This clone was recorded a few times. This chain uses TRBV4-2 with TRBJ1-1; D remains ambiguous. The V and J ends lost 1 base and 11 bases respectively, with 14 bases between them. The CDR3 length is 13 residues. Germline CDR1 is LGHNA and CDR2 is YNFKEQ. Written as DNA, the CDR3 is TGTGCCAGCAGCCAAGTGACGGAGATCCCCGCTTTCTTT. Translating it yields CASSQVTEIPAFF.

This chain connects TRBV6-5 to TRBJ2-1; unclear D gene. V lost 8 bases, J lost 8 bases, and 13 bases lay in between. The CDR3 is 12 amino acids. Looked up from germline, CDR1 is MNHEY and CDR2 is SVGAGI. CDR3 in amino acids: CASGRVSDEQFF. The DNA for the CDR3 is TGTGCCAGCGGTCGTGTGTCGGATGAGCAGTTCTTC.

The chain uses TRBV2 and TRBJ2-2; no firm D call. CDR3 size: 13 residues. CDR1 and CDR2 from the germline V gene are SNHLY and FYNNEI. V shed 8 bases and J shed 6 bases, with 13 bases lying between them. CDR3 protein: CASHRIVAGELFF. CDR3 nucleotide sequence: TGTGCCAGCCATCGTATAGTCGCCGGGGAGCTGTTTTTT.

V is TRBV5-1 and J is TRBJ2-7, with a possible D match to TRBD1 (6 bases). Germline V CDR1 and CDR2: SGHRS, YFSETQ. Deletions cut 0 bases from V and 0 bases from J, with 7 bases between. The CDR3 length is 14 residues. This CDR3 is CASSLGQASYEQYF. The DNA for the CDR3 is TGCGCCAGCAGCTTGGGACAGGCCTCCTACGAGCAGTACTTC.

CDR3 sequence reads: CASSLVLAGTNTGELFF. CDR3 nucleotide sequence: TGCGCCAGCAGCTTGGTTTTAGCGGGGACGAACACCGGGGAGCTGTTTTTT. This chain links TRBV5-1 with TRBJ2-2; TRBD2 matches at 8 bases. The ends lost 0 bases at V and 0 bases at J; junction bases unmatched: 4. The CDR3 is made up of 17 amino acids. From germline, CDR1 is SGHRS and CDR2 YFSETQ.

This clone was found once. The chain employs TRBV2 and TRBJ2-3; D gene ambiguous. Germline lookup yields CDR1 SNHLY and CDR2 FYNNEI. V lost 4 bases, J lost 4 bases, and 9 bases lay in between. The length of the CDR3 is 13 residues. This chain's CDR3 is CASSALYADTQYF. The CDR3 DNA sequence: TGTGCCAGCAGTGCTCTGTATGCAGATACGCAGTATTTT.

This chain connects TRBV30 to TRBJ2-3, with D perhaps matching TRBD2 (5 bases). Germline loops: CDR1 GTSNPN, CDR2 SVGIG (reference sequence). The CDR3 loop spans 12 amino acids. Trimming stripped 5 bases from V and 4 bases from J, with 10 bases between. CDR3 nucleotides: TGTGCCTGGGGGAGACGGGCAGATACGCAGTATTTT. Encoded protein: CAWGRRADTQYF.

The chain links TRBV14 to TRBJ2-7; 9 bases align to TRBD2. J was trimmed by 4 bases and V by 6 bases; bases with no gene match: 4. Germline V gene lookup returns CDR1 SGHDN and CDR2 FVKESK. The length of the CDR3 is 13 residues. In DNA, the CDR3 is TGTGCCAGCAGTCTAGCGGGAAGTTACGAGCAGTACTTC. It is translated as CASSLAGSYEQYF.

This chain joins TRBV5-1 and TRBJ2-7; weak D call: TRBD1 (5 bases). The CDR3 is 13 amino acids. Germline CDR1 SGHRS, CDR2 YFSETQ. V lost 0 bases and J lost 2, with 6 bases in between. Written as DNA, the CDR3 is TGCGCCAGCAGCTTGGACAGGACCTACGAGCAGTACTTC. Protein sequence: CASSLDRTYEQYF.

This clone was seen only once. The chain has TRBV19 and TRBJ1-5; D remains unclear. The CDR3 length is 15 residues. Looked up from germline, CDR1 is LNHDA and CDR2 is SQIVND (reference sequence). The germline V and J ends were trimmed by 6 bases and 3 bases, with 15 bases remaining between them. CDR3 coding DNA: TGTGCCAGTAGGATATCGAACATGCCCAATCAGCCCCAGCATTTT. Protein sequence: CASRISNMPNQPQHF.

The chain recombines TRBV9 with TRBJ2-7; TRBD2 matches 10 bases. The V gene end was trimmed by 3 bases and the J gene end by 3 bases; junction bases not matched to a gene: 6. The CDR3 loop spans 15 amino acids. The germline V gene has CDR1 SGDLS and CDR2 YYNGEE. CDR3 nucleotides: TGTGCCAGCAGCGGAAGGACTAGCGGTAACTACGAGCAGTACTTC. This codes for CASSGRTSGNYEQYF.

This rearrangement joins TRBV30 to TRBJ2-3, with 7 bases aligning to TRBD2. CDR3 length equals 14 residues. V lost 2 bases to trimming and J lost 1 base; unmatched junction nucleotides: 3. Germline CDR1 is GTSNPN and CDR2 is SVGIG (reference sequence). This CDR3 reads CAWSPSGGTDTQYF. The DNA of the CDR3 is TGTGCCTGGAGTCCCAGCGGGGGCACAGATACGCAGTATTTT.

V usage is TRBV5-1 and J usage is TRBJ2-5, with D possibly being TRBD2 (5 bases). There are 14 residues in the CDR3. Trimming shortened V by 0 bases and J by 3 bases, and 9 bases separated the two germline ends. Germline V gene sequence: CDR1 SGHRS, CDR2 YFSETQ. The CDR3 DNA is TGCGCCAGCAGCTTGGGTTCCGGGGAAGAGACCCAGTACTTC. Its translation: CASSLGSGEETQYF.

The CDR3 region is CASSFLGGGRAYEQYF. The CDR3 nucleotides are TGTGCCAGCAGTTTTCTCGGGGGCGGGAGAGCCTACGAGCAGTACTTC. The V and J genes are TRBV27 and TRBJ2-7, with D possibly TRBD2 on 7 matching bases. The CDR3 is 16 residues long. V was trimmed by 3 bases and J by 2 bases, leaving 17 bases between them. Germline CDR1 and CDR2: MNHEY and SMNVEV (reference sequence).

The chain has TRBV28 and TRBJ2-7; a weak D match, TRBD1 (5 bases). Germline V gene data show CDR1 as MDHEN and CDR2 as SYDVKM. Trimming cost V 6 bases and J 4 bases, with 16 bases left between them. The CDR3 has 14 amino acids. The chain's CDR3 is CASRTGPLVYEQYF. CDR3 sequence (DNA): TGTGCCAGCAGAACAGGTCCCCTAGTTTACGAGCAGTACTTC.

The chain recombines TRBV5-1 with TRBJ2-1, with TRBD2 matching over 9 bases. Trimming cost V 2 bases and J 10 bases; bases outside gene matches: 7. This CDR3 is 14 amino acids long. CDR1 is SGHRS, CDR2 YFSETQ, per germline. The CDR3 DNA reads as TGCGCCAGCAGCTTAAATGGGGCGGGAGGGGAGCAGTTCTTC. Translation gives CASSLNGAGGEQFF.

The chain joins TRBV2 to TRBJ1-6, with 7 bases lining up with TRBD1. V lost 6 bases to trimming and J lost 6 bases; unmatched junction nucleotides: 8. This CDR3 has 15 amino acids. Germline lookup yields CDR1 SNHLY and CDR2 FYNNEI. The CDR3 DNA sequence: TGTGCCAGCAGCCTACAGGGGTCTTCTAATTCACCCCTCCACTTT. Translation: CASSLQGSSNSPLHF.

This chain uses TRBV2 with TRBJ2-1; 10 nucleotides align to TRBD2. V dropped 4 bases and J dropped 7; count of bases not matched to a gene: 4. The CDR3 has 14 amino acids. Per the germline V gene, CDR1 is SNHLY and CDR2 is FYNNEI. Here the CDR3 reads CASSASLAGNEQFF. The CDR3 DNA sequence: TGTGCCAGCAGTGCCTCACTAGCGGGAAATGAGCAGTTCTTC. Drawing the rest from reference TRBV2 and TRBJ2-1, the complete variable domain is EPEVTQTPSHQVTQMGQEVILRCVPISNHLYFYWYRQILGQKVEFLVSFYNNEISEKSEIFDDQFSVERPDGSNFTLKIRSTKLEDSAMYFCASSASLAGNEQFFGPGTRLTVL.